The 19 T cell receptor beta chains given below trace back to one sample, sequenced in a study of cytomegalovirus exposure and HLA in healthy donors. Primers for the PCR totalled 60 Vbeta and 13 Jbeta. Produced via immunoSEQ multiplex PCR; TCRdb's table is partial and in-frame only. The table lists 75,000 to 100,000 clones, 65% to 85% of them singletons. The specimen sequenced was PBMCs. The receptors were gathered from a man in his forties in good health and CMV-seropositive.

This clone was observed a single time. The J gene is TRBJ1-2, the V gene TRBV5-1; D may be TRBD1 (5 bases). The germline V and J ends were trimmed by 0 bases and 0 bases, with 12 bases remaining between them. Germline V CDR1 and CDR2: SGHRS, YFSETQ. The CDR3 has 16 residues. The CDR3 protein is CASSLGPTAANYGYTF. CDR3 nucleotides: TGCGCCAGCAGCTTGGGGCCGACAGCAGCTAACTATGGCTACACCTTC.

The CDR3 coding sequence is TGTGCCACCAGTCGGGGTGGAGAACCTAACTACGAGCAGTACTTC. As protein: CATSRGGEPNYEQYF. The V and J genes are TRBV15 and TRBJ2-7, with D maybe TRBD2 (5 bases). V lost 6 bases to trimming and J lost 3 bases, with 18 bases between them. This CDR3 spans 15 amino acids. Germline V gene sequence: CDR1 LNHNV, CDR2 YYDKDF (reference sequence).

This clone was picked up a small number of times. A read error may account for a junction end that differs from germline. V is TRBV7-9 and J is TRBJ1-1, with 10 bases lining up with TRBD1. CDR1 is SEHNR and CDR2 is FQNEAQ in the germline V gene (reference sequence). This CDR3 contains 16 residues. CDR3 loop: CASYRDRGRLNTEAFF. DNA for the CDR3: TGTGCCAGCTATCGGGACAGGGGAAGGCTGAATACTGAAGCTTTCTTT.

The CDR3 spells CASRRLAGPYEQYF. The CDR3 DNA sequence: TGTGCCAGCAGGCGACTAGCGGGACCCTACGAGCAGTACTTC. J is TRBJ2-7 and V is TRBV6-5; 11 bases fit TRBD2. V shed 6 bases and J 2 bases; nucleotides not matched to a gene: 3. Looked up from germline, CDR1 is MNHEY and CDR2 is SVGAGI. This CDR3 is built from 14 residues.

V usage is TRBV21-1 and J usage is TRBJ1-2; the table's D call TRBD1 went unverified against the DNA. TRBV21-1 is flagged as a pseudogene. The CDR3 sequence is 15 residues long. The DNA of the CDR3 is TGTGCCAGCAGCACCGGGACAGTACCTGCCTATGGCTACACCTTC. This gives the protein CASSTGTVPAYGYTF.

A few counts support this clone. This sequence joins TRBV6-5 and TRBJ2-7; 10 nucleotides align to TRBD1. Germline lookup yields CDR1 MNHEY and CDR2 SVGAGI. V gave up 6 bases and J gave up 6 bases; unmatched junction bases: 8. The CDR3 is made up of 14 amino acids. DNA for the CDR3: TGTGCCAGCAGCCCGGAGGGACAGGGGATCGAGCAGTACTTC. It is translated as CASSPEGQGIEQYF.

The chain links TRBV29-1 to TRBJ1-1; D is unresolved. The CDR3 has 14 residues. Trimming pared 1 base from V and 1 base from J, leaving 10 bases between. Germline V lookup: CDR1 SQVTM, CDR2 ANQGSEA. Here the CDR3 reads CSVEGRVSNTEAFF. CDR3 DNA sequence: TGCAGCGTTGAAGGGAGGGTGTCGAACACTGAAGCTTTCTTT. Full variable domain (outside the CDR3, taken from reference TRBV29-1 and TRBJ1-1): SAVISQKPSRDICQRGTSLTIQCQVDSQVTMMFWYRQQPGQSLTLIATANQGSEATYESGFVIDKFPISRPNLTFSTLTVSNMSPEDSSIYLCSVEGRVSNTEAFFGQGTRLTVV.

The J gene is TRBJ1-5, the V gene TRBV2; TRBD1 matches at 8 bases. V trimming: 4 bases; J trimming: 3 bases; junction bases outside the gene matches: 5. Germline values: CDR1 SNHLY, CDR2 FYNNEI. The length of the CDR3 is 15 residues. The CDR3 region is CASSVETGANQPQHF. The CDR3 nucleotides are TGTGCCAGCAGTGTTGAGACAGGGGCCAATCAGCCCCAGCATTTT.

CDR3 amino acids: CASRMKRFDFRGQPQHF. The CDR3 bases are TGTGCCAGCAGAATGAAGAGGTTTGATTTCAGGGGTCAGCCCCAGCATTTT. This chain uses TRBV28 with TRBJ1-5, with D tentatively TRBD1 (6 bases). The CDR3 sequence is 17 residues long. The V end lost 6 bases, the J end lost 6 bases, and 24 bases lay between the germline ends. Germline assignment: CDR1 MDHEN and CDR2 SYDVKM.

The V gene is TRBV6-5, the J gene TRBJ1-1, with D unresolved. Germline loops: CDR1 MNHEY, CDR2 SVGAGI. Trimming left V 7 bases short and J 1 base short, with 10 bases between. CDR3 length: 13 amino acids. CDR3: CASIGLPNTEAFF. CDR3 sequence (DNA): TGTGCCAGCATAGGACTCCCGAACACTGAAGCTTTCTTT.

The gene calls are TRBV5-4 and TRBJ2-7; D might be TRBD1 (5 bases). CDR3 length: 13 residues. Germline values: CDR1 SGHNT, CDR2 YYREEE (reference sequence). Trimming cost V 1 base and J 2 bases, with 7 bases left between them. In nucleotides, the CDR3 is TGTGCCAGCAGCTTGAAAGGGGCCTACGAGCAGTACTTC. Its translation: CASSLKGAYEQYF. Full variable domain (missing parts from reference TRBV5-4 and TRBJ2-7): ETGVTQSPTHLIKTRGQQVTLRCSSQSGHNTVSWYQQALGQGPQFIFQYYREEENGRGNFPPRFSGLQFPNYSSELNVNALELDDSALYLCASSLKGAYEQYFGPGTRLTVT.

This clone was detected once. The chain has TRBV5-1 and TRBJ2-5; 7 bases are a match to TRBD2. TRBJ2-7 explains the end of the DNA better; the J call may be wrong. There are 14 residues in the CDR3. Germline assignment: CDR1 SGHRS and CDR2 YFSETQ. The CDR3 spells CASSSPGGTYEQYF. DNA for the CDR3: TGCGCCAGCAGTTCTCCGGGGGGAACCTACGAGCAGTACTTC.

The chain employs TRBV30 and TRBJ2-1, with a possible D match to TRBD1 (6 bases). CDR1 and CDR2 from the germline V gene are GTSNPN and SVGIG (reference sequence). V lost 0 bases, J lost 9 bases, and 6 bases lay in between. This CDR3 region has 11 residues. The CDR3 region has the DNA TGTGCCTGGAGTGTACAGGGTGAGCAGTTCTTC. Translated, it gives CAWSVQGEQFF.

V is TRBV15 and J is TRBJ2-7, with D possibly being TRBD2 (5 bases). Looked up from germline, CDR1 is LNHNV and CDR2 is YYDKDF (reference sequence). This CDR3 has 12 amino acids. Trimming left V 9 bases short and J 3 bases short, with 12 bases between. The CDR3 sequence: CATGGTGYEQYF. The CDR3 DNA follows: TGTGCCACAGGAGGTACGGGCTACGAGCAGTACTTC.

On this clone: Its ends do not fully match the called genes, so a read error is possible. The chain has TRBV10-1 and TRBJ2-2; D possibly corresponds to TRBD2 (6 bases). The length of the CDR3 is 12 residues. Germline CDR1 reads WNHNN; CDR2 reads SYGVQD (reference sequence). As DNA, the CDR3 is TGCGCCAGCAGTGACAGTTACGGGGGGCTGTTTTTT. Its translation: CASSDSYGGLFF.

This chain joins TRBV6-6 and TRBJ2-2; D unresolved. This CDR3 is 13 amino acids long. Trimming removed 6 bases from V and 5 bases from J, with 10 bases in between. Germline V gives CDR1 MNHNY, CDR2 SVGAGI (reference sequence). The CDR3 DNA reads as TGTGCCAGCAGATCCTCCTCGACCGGGGAGCTGTTTTTT. It translates to CASRSSSTGELFF.

The genes are TRBV5-4 and TRBJ2-3, with D possibly TRBD1 on 6 matching bases. This CDR3 has 16 residues. The germline V and J ends were trimmed by 2 bases and 4 bases, with 17 bases remaining between them. In germline, CDR1 is SGHNT, CDR2 YYREEE (reference sequence). CDR3 in amino acids: CASSFMAGRGADTQYF. CDR3 DNA sequence: TGTGCCAGCAGCTTCATGGCGGGCAGGGGAGCAGATACGCAGTATTTT.

The V call is TRBV6-4, the J call TRBJ2-3; D is perhaps TRBD2 (7 bases). CDR1 and CDR2 from the germline V gene are MRHNA and SNTAGT. V was trimmed by 2 bases and J by 4 bases, leaving 16 bases between them. The CDR3 runs to 16 residues. CDR3 nucleotide sequence: TGTGCCAGCAGTGACGGGGGGGCCGGAGTGCCAGATACGCAGTATTTT. Amino acid sequence: CASSDGGAGVPDTQYF.

The V call is TRBV7-2, the J call TRBJ2-1; D may be TRBD2 (6 bases). Germline CDR1 and CDR2: SGHTA and FQGNSA. The CDR3 runs to 15 residues. Between the trimmed V and J ends, which lost 1 base and 6 bases, there was a span of 13 bases. CDR3 sequence reads: CASSLVPGAINEQFF. The CDR3 nucleotides are TGTGCCAGCAGCTTAGTACCGGGAGCAATCAATGAGCAGTTCTTC.